This TCR beta chain appears in the sequencing data of a study of blood T cells in healthy people across ages. Together with a sample-barcoded 5' primer, a J-beta primer mix was included in a second PCR lasting about 6 to 11 cycles. MiXCR was run by TCRdb on the 5' RACE reads, yielding one entry per CDR3 protein. The repertoire holds fewer than 2,000,000 distinct CDR3 sequences, more than 35% seen once, with 23% in the top ten. This CDR3 region has 12 residues. The V gene's germline CDR1 is MDHEN and CDR2 SYDVKM. With 6 bases removed from V and 4 bases from J, the gap between germline ends came to 9 bases. This clonotype was seen only a few times.

Sequencing was performed on blood. V is TRBV28 and J is TRBJ1-2; D is uncertain. The TCR comes from a human donor in good health. The CDR3 region is CASRRERYGYTF. Here the CDR3 DNA reads TGTGCCAGCAGGCGGGAGCGCTATGGCTACACCTTC.